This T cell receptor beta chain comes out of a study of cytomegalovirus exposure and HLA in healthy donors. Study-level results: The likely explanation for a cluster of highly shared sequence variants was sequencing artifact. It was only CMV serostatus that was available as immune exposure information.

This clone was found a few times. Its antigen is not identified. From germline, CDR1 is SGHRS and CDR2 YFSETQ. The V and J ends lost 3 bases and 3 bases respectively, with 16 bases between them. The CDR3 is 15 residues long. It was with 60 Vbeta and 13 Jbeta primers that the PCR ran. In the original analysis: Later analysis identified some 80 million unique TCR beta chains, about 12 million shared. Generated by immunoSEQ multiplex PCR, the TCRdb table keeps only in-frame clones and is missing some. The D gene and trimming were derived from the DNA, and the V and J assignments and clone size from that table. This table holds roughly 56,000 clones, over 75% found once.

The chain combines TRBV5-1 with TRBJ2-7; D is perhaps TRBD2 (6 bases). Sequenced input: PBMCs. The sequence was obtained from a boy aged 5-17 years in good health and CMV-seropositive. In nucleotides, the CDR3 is TGCGCCAGCAGCTCGTTGGGGACTGCAAGCTACGAGCAGTACTTC. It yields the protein CASSSLGTASYEQYF.